Below, one T cell receptor (beta chain) is given with its context. The data were obtained in a study of identifying expanded T cells in peripheral blood. Trimming cost V 5 bases and J 6 bases; bases outside gene matches: 8. In germline, CDR1 is MRHNA, CDR2 SNTAGT. The CDR3 totals 14 residues. The protocol was immunoSEQ multiplex PCR, while the TCRdb copy is restricted to in-frame clones and leaves out a portion. This sample has about 78,000 clones; about 83% occur once, and the top ten carry more than 15%. This receptor was identified in a person aged 18-70 years in good health. Sequencing input: blood. The chain is built from TRBV6-4 and TRBJ2-3, with 7 bases fitting TRBD1. The chain's CDR3 is CASSRDRSLDTQYF. The CDR3 region has the DNA TGTGCCAGCAGTCGGGACAGAAGTCTCGATACGCAGTATTTT.